One and the same sample provided the 18 T cell receptor beta chains below, sequenced in a study of cytomegalovirus exposure and HLA in healthy donors. PCR involved 60 Vbeta and 13 Jbeta primers. Repertoires were generated with immunoSEQ multiplex PCR, while TCRdb's copy carries only in-frame clones and drops some. Among about 150,000 clones listed, 80% were seen once. The specimen sequenced was PBMCs. Receptors were obtained from a male donor in good health and CMV-seronegative.

This clone showed up just a few times. The chain combines TRBV2 with TRBJ2-5, with 9 bases that match TRBD2. The CDR3 covers 14 residues. CDR1 is SNHLY and CDR2 is FYNNEI in the germline V gene. With V trimmed by 6 bases and J by 7 bases, 9 bases remained unmatched. CDR3 nucleotides: TGTGCCAGCAGGGTGGGACTAGCAGAAGGGACCCAGTACTTC. Its translation: CASRVGLAEGTQYF. Supplemented by reference TRBV2 and TRBJ2-5, the full variable domain reads EPEVTQTPSHQVTQMGQEVILRCVPISNHLYFYWYRQILGQKVEFLVSFYNNEISEKSEIFDDQFSVERPDGSNFTLKIRSTKLEDSAMYFCASRVGLAEGTQYFGPGTRLLVL.

V is TRBV7-9 and J is TRBJ1-3, with 8 positions matching TRBD1. CDR1 SEHNR and CDR2 FQNEAQ come from the germline V gene (reference sequence). The J segment lost 2 bases and the V segment lost 4 bases, leaving 10 bases of the junction unmatched. The CDR3 has 17 residues. CDR3 DNA sequence: TGTGCCAGCAGCTCCTTGACAGGGGCTAAGGCTGGAAACACCATATATTTT. This sequence encodes CASSSLTGAKAGNTIYF.

The chain combines TRBV10-3 with TRBJ1-5, with a weak D call TRBD1 (6 bases). Trimming cost V 0 bases and J 6 bases, with 12 bases left between them. The CDR3 has 15 residues. In germline, CDR1 is ENHRY, CDR2 SYGVKD. The CDR3 DNA sequence: TGTGCCATCAGTGAGTCGGGACACCATCGTCAGCCCCAGCATTTT. It encodes CAISESGHHRQPQHF.

The rearrangement joins TRBV25-1 to TRBJ1-2; D is ambiguous. Germline V gives CDR1 MGHDK, CDR2 SYGVNS. Trimming removed 8 bases at V and 3 bases at J, with 13 bases between. The CDR3 sequence is 13 residues long. CDR3 protein: CASRRGSYYGYTF. As DNA, the CDR3 is TGTGCCAGCCGTAGAGGCTCTTACTATGGCTACACCTTC.

The rearrangement uses TRBV19 and TRBJ2-2, with D perhaps matching TRBD1 (5 bases). This CDR3 region has 13 residues. With 5 bases removed from V and 3 bases from J, the gap between germline ends came to 7 bases. The germline V gene encodes CDR1 LNHDA and CDR2 SQIVND (reference sequence). CDR3 in DNA: TGTGCCAGTAGTGCCAGGGACACCGGGGAGCTGTTTTTT. This encodes CASSARDTGELFF.

This clone was counted only a few times. The J gene is TRBJ2-1, the V gene TRBV27; D is undetermined. Looked up from germline, CDR1 is MNHEY and CDR2 is SMNVEV (reference sequence). V was shortened by 3 bases and J by 9 bases, with 15 bases between the two germline ends. This CDR3 has 14 residues. The CDR3 nucleotides read TGTGCCAGCAGTTTCTTCATAGCCTCCGTTGAGCAGTTCTTC. It yields the protein CASSFFIASVEQFF.

The rearrangement uses TRBV9 and TRBJ2-7, with D possibly being TRBD1 (6 bases). The germline V gene has CDR1 SGDLS and CDR2 YYNGEE. This CDR3 has 14 residues. The V and J ends lost 3 bases and 4 bases respectively, with 14 bases between them. The CDR3 DNA reads as TGTGCCAGCAGCGGCCAGGGGCCGCCTTACGAGCAGTACTTC. It codes for CASSGQGPPYEQYF.

CDR3 coding DNA: TGTGCCAGCAGTGGGCAGGGGGCGATACAGGAAAAACTGTTTTTT. The encoded protein is CASSGQGAIQEKLFF. The chain uses TRBV2 and TRBJ1-4; TRBD1 matches 8 bases. V lost 4 bases to trimming and J lost 8 bases; unmatched junction nucleotides: 9. CDR1 and CDR2 from the germline V gene are SNHLY and FYNNEI. The CDR3 consists of 15 residues.

The CDR3 sequence: CASSEIWGRGDEQYF. The CDR3 DNA reads TGTGCCAGCAGTGAAATCTGGGGCAGGGGCGACGAGCAGTACTTC. The chain carries TRBV6-1 and TRBJ2-5; D possibly corresponds to TRBD1 (6 bases). The DNA end is a closer match to TRBJ2-7, so the J assignment may be wrong. In germline, CDR1 is MNHNS, CDR2 SASEGT. CDR3 size: 15 residues.

The gene calls are TRBV23-1 and TRBJ1-1, with 7 bases aligning to TRBD1. TRBV23-1 is designated an ORF whose function remains uncertain. The CDR3 spans 13 residues. V gave up 7 bases and J gave up 4 bases; unmatched junction bases: 6. The CDR3 DNA reads TGCGCCAGCAAGACAGGGAATGCCACTGAAGCTTTCTTT. Protein sequence: CASKTGNATEAFF.

This clone was recorded only once. The CDR3 protein is CASSQLTGDQPQHF. The CDR3 region has the DNA TGCGCCAGCAGCCAATTGACAGGGGATCAGCCCCAGCATTTT. V gene TRBV4-1 combines with J gene TRBJ1-5; 8 bases match TRBD1. With V trimmed by 2 bases and J by 5 bases, 2 bases remained unmatched. Germline V gene sequence: CDR1 MGHRA, CDR2 YSYEKL. This CDR3 contains 14 residues.

The J gene is TRBJ2-6, the V gene TRBV5-4; 8 bases match TRBD1. CDR1 is SGHNT, CDR2 YYREEE, per germline (reference sequence). V shed 0 bases and J 4 bases; nucleotides not matched to a gene: 9. The CDR3 covers 18 residues. The CDR3 nucleotides read TGTGCCAGCAGCTTGGTTGGACAGGGTGGATCGGGGGCCAACGTCCTGACTTTC. Translated: CASSLVGQGGSGANVLTF.

The chain joins TRBV7-9 to TRBJ1-6; D gene unclear. CDR1 and CDR2 from the germline V gene are SEHNR and FQNEAQ (reference sequence). V gave up 1 base and J gave up 6 bases, with 7 bases separating them. CDR3 length: 14 amino acids. In nucleotides, the CDR3 is TGTGCCAGCAGCTTAGTTCACTCTAATTCACCCCTCCACTTT. It codes for CASSLVHSNSPLHF.

This chain uses TRBV6-5 with TRBJ2-3; 8 nucleotides line up with TRBD1. Trimming took 0 bases from V and 4 from J; bases not matched to a gene: 6. The CDR3 has 16 residues. Germline V CDR1 and CDR2: MNHEY, SVGAGI. CDR3 nucleotide sequence: TGTGCCAGCAGTTACTCGACAGGGGACGTCGCAGATACGCAGTATTTT. This translates into CASSYSTGDVADTQYF.

The sample holds one count of this clone. This rearrangement joins TRBV5-4 to TRBJ2-7; 10 bases fit TRBD1. Germline CDR1 SGHNT, CDR2 YYREEE (reference sequence). Trimming took 4 bases from V and 3 from J; bases not matched to a gene: 10. This CDR3 has 16 residues. For the CDR3, the DNA is TGTGCCAGCAGCCGTACGGGACAGGGGAATCTCTACGAGCAGTACTTC. Amino acids: CASSRTGQGNLYEQYF.

V usage is TRBV18 and J usage is TRBJ1-3; perhaps TRBD1 as D (6 bases). The germline V gene has CDR1 KGHSH and CDR2 LQKENI. V was pared by 3 bases and J by 3 bases, with 15 bases between. This CDR3 has 16 amino acids. The CDR3 loop reads CASSPLRGADGNTIYF. The CDR3, as DNA: TGTGCCAGCTCACCGTTGCGGGGGGCAGATGGAAACACCATATATTTT.

This clone has more than one count but fewer than ten. V is TRBV18 and J is TRBJ2-1; 10 positions agree with TRBD1. CDR3 length: 15 amino acids. Germline V gene data show CDR1 as KGHSH and CDR2 as LQKENI. After removal of 3 bases from V and 9 bases from J, the junction contained 8 bases not matched to a gene. The CDR3 is CASSPMGQGFGEQFF. The CDR3 DNA follows: TGTGCCAGCTCACCGATGGGACAGGGGTTCGGTGAGCAGTTCTTC.

This clone was detected only a few times. The CDR3 reads CASRETGTRIATQYF. The CDR3 DNA reads TGCGCCAGCAGGGAGACCGGGACACGGATTGCGACCCAGTACTTC. The gene calls are TRBV5-1 and TRBJ2-5; tentatively, D is TRBD1 (6 bases). Germline loops: CDR1 SGHRS, CDR2 YFSETQ. With 5 bases removed from V and 7 bases from J, the gap between germline ends came to 21 bases. This CDR3 region has 15 residues.